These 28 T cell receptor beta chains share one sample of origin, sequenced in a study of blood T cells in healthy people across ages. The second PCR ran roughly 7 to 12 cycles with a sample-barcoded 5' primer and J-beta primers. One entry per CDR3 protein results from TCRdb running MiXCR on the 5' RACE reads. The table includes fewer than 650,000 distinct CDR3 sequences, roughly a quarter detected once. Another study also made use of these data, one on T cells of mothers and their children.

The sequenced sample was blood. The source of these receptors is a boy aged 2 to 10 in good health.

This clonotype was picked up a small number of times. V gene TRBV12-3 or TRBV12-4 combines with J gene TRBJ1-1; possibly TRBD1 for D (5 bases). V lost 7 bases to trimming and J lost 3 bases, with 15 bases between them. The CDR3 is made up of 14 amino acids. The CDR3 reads CASISGRLDTEAFF. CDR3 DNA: TGTGCCAGCATATCAGGGAGGTTGGACACTGAAGCTTTCTTT.

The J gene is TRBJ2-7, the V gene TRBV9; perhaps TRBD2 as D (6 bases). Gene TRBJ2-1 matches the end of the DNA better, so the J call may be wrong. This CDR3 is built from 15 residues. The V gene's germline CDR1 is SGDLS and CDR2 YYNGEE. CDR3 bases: TGTGCCAGCAGCGTAGGCGGGGCGGGCTACAATGAGCAGTTCTTC. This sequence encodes CASSVGGAGYNEQFF.

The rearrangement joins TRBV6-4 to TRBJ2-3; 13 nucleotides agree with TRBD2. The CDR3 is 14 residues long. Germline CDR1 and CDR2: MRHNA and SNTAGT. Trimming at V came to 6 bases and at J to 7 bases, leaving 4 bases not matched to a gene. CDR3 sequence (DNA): TGTGCCAGCAGCACTAGCGGGGGGGCCCATACGCAGTATTTT. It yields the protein CASSTSGGAHTQYF.

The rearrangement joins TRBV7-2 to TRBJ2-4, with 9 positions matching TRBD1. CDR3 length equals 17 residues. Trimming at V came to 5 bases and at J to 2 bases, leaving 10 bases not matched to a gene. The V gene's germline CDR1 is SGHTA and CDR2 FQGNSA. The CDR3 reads CASSKNPTGGTKNIQYF. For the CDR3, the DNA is TGTGCCAGCAGCAAGAACCCGACAGGGGGAACCAAAAACATTCAGTACTTC.

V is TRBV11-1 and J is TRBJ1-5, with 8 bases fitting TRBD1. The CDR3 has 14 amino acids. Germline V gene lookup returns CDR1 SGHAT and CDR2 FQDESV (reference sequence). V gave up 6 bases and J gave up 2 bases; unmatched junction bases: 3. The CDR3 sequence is CASRDREGNQPQHF. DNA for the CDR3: TGTGCCAGCAGGGACAGGGAAGGCAATCAGCCCCAGCATTTT.

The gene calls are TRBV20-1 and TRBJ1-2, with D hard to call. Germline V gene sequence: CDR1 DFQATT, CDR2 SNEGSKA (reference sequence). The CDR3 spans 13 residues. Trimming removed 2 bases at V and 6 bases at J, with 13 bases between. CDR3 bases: TGCAGTGCTAGACCCCTGGAGCGCAATGGCTACACCTTC. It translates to CSARPLERNGYTF.

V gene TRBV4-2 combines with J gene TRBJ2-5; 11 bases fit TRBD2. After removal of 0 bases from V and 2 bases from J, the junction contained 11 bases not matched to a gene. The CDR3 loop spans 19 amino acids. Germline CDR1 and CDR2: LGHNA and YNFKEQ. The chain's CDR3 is CASSQEGASGGHEQETQYF. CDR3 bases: TGTGCCAGCAGCCAAGAAGGCGCTAGCGGGGGGCACGAGCAAGAGACCCAGTACTTC.

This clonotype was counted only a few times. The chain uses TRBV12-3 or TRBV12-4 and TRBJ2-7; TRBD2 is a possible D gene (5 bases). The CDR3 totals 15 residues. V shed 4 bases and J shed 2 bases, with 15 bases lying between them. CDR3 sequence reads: CASSSPARGPYEQYF. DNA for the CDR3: TGTGCCAGCAGTTCCCCGGCCCGGGGTCCCTACGAGCAGTACTTC.

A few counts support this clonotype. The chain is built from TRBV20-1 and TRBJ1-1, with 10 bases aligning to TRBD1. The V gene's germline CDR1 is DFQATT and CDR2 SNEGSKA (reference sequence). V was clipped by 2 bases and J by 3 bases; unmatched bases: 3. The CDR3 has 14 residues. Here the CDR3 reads CSARTGTGDTEAFF. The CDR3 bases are TGCAGTGCTAGAACAGGGACAGGGGACACTGAAGCTTTCTTT.

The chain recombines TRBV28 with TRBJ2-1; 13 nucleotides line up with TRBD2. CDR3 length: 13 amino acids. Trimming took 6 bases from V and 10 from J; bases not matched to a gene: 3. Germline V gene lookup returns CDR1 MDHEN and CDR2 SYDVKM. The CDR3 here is CASRPGLAGEQFF. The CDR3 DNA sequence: TGTGCCAGCAGACCGGGACTAGCGGGAGAGCAGTTCTTC.

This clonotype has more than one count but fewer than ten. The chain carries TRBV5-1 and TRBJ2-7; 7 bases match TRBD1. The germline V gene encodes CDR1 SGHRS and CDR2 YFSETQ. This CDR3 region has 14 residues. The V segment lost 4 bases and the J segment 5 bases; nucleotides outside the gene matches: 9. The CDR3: CASSAGTEFHEQYF. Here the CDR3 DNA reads TGCGCCAGCAGCGCCGGGACAGAATTCCACGAGCAGTACTTC. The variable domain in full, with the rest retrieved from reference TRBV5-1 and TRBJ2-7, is KAGVTQTPRYLIKTRGQQVTLSCSPISGHRSVSWYQQTPGQGLQFLFEYFSETQRNKGNFPGRFSGRQFSNSRSEMNVSTLELGDSALYLCASSAGTEFHEQYFGPGTRLTVT.

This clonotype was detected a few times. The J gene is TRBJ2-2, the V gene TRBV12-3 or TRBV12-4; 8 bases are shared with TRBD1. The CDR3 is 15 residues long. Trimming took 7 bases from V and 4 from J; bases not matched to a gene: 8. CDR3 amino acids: CASNGQGNRTGELFF. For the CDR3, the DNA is TGTGCCAGCAATGGACAGGGAAATCGCACCGGGGAGCTGTTTTTT.

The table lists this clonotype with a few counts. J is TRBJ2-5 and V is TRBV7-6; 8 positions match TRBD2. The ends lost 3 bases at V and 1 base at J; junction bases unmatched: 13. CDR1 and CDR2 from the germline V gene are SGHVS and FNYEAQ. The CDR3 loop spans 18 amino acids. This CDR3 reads CASSLVTEAGGVQETQYF. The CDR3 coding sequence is TGTGCCAGCAGCTTGGTTACGGAGGCGGGGGGCGTCCAAGAGACCCAGTACTTC. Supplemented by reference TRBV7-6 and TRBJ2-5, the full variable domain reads GAGVSQSPRYKVTKRGQDVALRCDPISGHVSLYWYRQALGQGPEFLTYFNYEAQQDKSGLPNDRFSAERPEGSISTLTIQRTEQRDSAMYRCASSLVTEAGGVQETQYFGPGTRLLVL.

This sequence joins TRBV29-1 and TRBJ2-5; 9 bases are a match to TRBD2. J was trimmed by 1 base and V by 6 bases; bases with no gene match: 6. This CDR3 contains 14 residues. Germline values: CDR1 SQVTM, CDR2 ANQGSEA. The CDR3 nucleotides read TGCAGCGTAGTAGCGGGGGTAACCCAAGAGACCCAGTACTTC. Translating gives CSVVAGVTQETQYF.

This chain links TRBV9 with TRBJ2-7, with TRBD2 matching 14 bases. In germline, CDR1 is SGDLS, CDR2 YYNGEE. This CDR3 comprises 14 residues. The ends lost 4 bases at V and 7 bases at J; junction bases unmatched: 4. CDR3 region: CASSPGLAGEEQYF. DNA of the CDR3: TGTGCCAGCAGCCCGGGACTAGCGGGAGAAGAGCAGTACTTC. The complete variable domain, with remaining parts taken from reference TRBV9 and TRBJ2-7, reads DSGVTQTPKHLITATGQRVTLRCSPRSGDLSVYWYQQSLDQGLQFLIQYYNGEERAKGNILERFSAQQFPDLHSELNLSSLELGDSALYFCASSPGLAGEEQYFGPGTRLTVT.

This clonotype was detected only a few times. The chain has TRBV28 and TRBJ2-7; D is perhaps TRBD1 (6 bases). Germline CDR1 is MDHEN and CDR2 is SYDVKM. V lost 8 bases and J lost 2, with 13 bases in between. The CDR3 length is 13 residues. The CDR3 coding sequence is TGTGCCAGCTCAGGGGCCCCAGCCTACGAGCAGTACTTC. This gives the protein CASSGAPAYEQYF. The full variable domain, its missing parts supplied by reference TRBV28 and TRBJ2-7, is DVKVTQSSRYLVKRTGEKVFLECVQDMDHENMFWYRQDPGLGLRLIYFSYDVKMKEKGDIPEGYSVSREKKERFSLILESASTNQTSMYLCASSGAPAYEQYFGPGTRLTVT.

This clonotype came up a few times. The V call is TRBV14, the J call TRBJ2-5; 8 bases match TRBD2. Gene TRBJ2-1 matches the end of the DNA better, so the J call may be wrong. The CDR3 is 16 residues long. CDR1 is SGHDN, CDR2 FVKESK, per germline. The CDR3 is CASSHRPGLAYNEQFF. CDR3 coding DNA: TGTGCCAGCAGCCACCGCCCGGGACTAGCCTACAATGAGCAGTTCTTC.

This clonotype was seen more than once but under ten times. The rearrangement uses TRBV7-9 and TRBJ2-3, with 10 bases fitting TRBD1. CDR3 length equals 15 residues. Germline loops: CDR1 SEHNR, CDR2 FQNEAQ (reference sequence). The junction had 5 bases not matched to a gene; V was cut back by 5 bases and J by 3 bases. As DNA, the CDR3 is TGTGCCAGCAGCCCTCCGGGACAGGGGACAGATACGCAGTATTTT. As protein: CASSPPGQGTDTQYF.

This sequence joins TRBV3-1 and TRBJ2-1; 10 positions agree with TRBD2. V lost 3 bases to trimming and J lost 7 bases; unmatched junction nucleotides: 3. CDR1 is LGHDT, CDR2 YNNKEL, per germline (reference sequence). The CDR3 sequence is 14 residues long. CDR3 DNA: TGTGCCAGCAGCCAGATTAGCGGGAGGAATGAGCAGTTCTTC. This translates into CASSQISGRNEQFF.

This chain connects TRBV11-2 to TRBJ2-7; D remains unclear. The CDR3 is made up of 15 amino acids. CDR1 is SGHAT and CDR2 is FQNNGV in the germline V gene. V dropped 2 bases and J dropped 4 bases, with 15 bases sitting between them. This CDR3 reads CASSLKHKGVYEQYF. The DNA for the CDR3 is TGTGCCAGCAGCTTAAAACATAAGGGCGTGTACGAGCAGTACTTC.

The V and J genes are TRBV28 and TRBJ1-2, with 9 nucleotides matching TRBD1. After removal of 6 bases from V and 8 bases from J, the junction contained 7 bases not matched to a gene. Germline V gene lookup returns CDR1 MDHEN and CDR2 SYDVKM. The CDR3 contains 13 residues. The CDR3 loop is CASRRRQGEGYTF. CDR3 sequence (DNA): TGTGCCAGCAGACGAAGACAGGGGGAAGGCTACACCTTC.

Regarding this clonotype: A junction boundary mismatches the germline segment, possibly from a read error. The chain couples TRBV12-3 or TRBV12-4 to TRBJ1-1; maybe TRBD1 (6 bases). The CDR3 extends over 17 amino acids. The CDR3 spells CASSYNRRGGLNTEAFF. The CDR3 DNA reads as TGTGCCAGCAGTTATAACAGGAGGGGGGGCTTGAACACTGAGGCTTTCTTT.

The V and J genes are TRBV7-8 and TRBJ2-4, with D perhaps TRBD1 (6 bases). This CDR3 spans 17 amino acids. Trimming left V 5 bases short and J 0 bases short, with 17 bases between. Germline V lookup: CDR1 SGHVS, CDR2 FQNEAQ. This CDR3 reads CASSLLRDTIAKNIQYF. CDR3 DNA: TGTGCCAGCAGCCTTCTCCGGGACACCATAGCCAAAAACATTCAGTACTTC.

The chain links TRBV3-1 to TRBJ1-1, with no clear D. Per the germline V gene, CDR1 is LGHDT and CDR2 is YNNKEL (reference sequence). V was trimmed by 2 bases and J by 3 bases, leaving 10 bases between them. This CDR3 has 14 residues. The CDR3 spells CASSQTGTDTEAFF. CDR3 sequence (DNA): TGTGCCAGCAGCCAAACGGGAACGGACACTGAAGCTTTCTTT. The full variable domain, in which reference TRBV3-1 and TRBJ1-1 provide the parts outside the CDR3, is DTAVSQTPKYLVTQMGNDKSIKCEQNLGHDTMYWYKQDSKKFLKIMFSYNNKELIINETVPNRFSPKSPDKAHLNLHINSLELGDSAVYFCASSQTGTDTEAFFGQGTRLTVV.

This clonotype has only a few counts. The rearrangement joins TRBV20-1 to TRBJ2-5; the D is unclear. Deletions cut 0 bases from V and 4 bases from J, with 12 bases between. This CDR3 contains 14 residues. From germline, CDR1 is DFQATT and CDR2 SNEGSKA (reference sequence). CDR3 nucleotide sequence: TGCAGTGCTAGAGATTCGGGCCGAATAGAGACCCAGTACTTC. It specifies CSARDSGRIETQYF.

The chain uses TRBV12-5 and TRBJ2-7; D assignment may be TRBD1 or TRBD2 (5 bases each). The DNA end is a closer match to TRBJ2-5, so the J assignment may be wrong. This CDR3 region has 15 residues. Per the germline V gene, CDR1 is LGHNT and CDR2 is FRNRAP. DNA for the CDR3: TGTGCTAGTGGCCGGGACCTAGGACAACAAGAGACCCAGTACTTC. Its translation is CASGRDLGQQETQYF.

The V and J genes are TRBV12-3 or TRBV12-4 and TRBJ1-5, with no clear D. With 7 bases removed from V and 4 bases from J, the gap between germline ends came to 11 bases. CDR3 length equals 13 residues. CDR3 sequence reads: CASTTSRNQPQHF. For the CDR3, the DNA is TGTGCCAGCACAACTTCGAGGAATCAGCCCCAGCATTTT.

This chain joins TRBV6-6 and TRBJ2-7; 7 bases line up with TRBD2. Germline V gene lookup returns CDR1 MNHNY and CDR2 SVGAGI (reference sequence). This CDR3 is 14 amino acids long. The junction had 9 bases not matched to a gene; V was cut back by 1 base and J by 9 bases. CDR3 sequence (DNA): TGTGCCAGCAGTTACTTAAATTTAGGGGAGGGGCAGTACTTC. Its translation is CASSYLNLGEGQYF.